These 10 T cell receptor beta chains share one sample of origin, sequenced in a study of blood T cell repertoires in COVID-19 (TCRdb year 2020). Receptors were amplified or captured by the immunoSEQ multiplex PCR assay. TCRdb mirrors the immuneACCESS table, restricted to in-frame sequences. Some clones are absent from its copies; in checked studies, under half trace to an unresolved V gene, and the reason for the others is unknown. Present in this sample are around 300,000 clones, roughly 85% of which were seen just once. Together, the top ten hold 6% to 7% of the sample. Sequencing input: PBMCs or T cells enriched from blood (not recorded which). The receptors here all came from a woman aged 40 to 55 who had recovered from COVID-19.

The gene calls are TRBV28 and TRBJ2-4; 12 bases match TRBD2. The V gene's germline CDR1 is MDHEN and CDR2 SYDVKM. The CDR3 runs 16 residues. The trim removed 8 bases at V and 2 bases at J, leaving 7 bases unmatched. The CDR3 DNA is TGTGCCAGCGGTCTAGCGGGAGGGCTATCCAAAAACATTCAGTACTTC. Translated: CASGLAGGLSKNIQYF.

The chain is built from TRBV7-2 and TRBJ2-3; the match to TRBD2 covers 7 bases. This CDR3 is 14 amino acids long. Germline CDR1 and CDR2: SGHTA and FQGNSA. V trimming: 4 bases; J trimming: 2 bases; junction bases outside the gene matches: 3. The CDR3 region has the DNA TGTGCCAGCAGCTATGGGAGGGCCACAGATACGCAGTATTTT. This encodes CASSYGRATDTQYF.

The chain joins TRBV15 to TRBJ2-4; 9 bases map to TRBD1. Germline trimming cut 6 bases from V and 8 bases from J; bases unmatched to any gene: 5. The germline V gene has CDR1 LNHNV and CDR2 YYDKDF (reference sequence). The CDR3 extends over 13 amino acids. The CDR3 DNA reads TGTGCCACCAGGGACAGGGGCCTGGACATTCAGTACTTC. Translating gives CATRDRGLDIQYF.

The CDR3 region has the DNA TGCAGCGTTGTTGGGACAGGGGGTGAAAAACTGTTTTTT. Translated: CSVVGTGGEKLFF. The genes are TRBV29-1 and TRBJ1-4; 11 bases match TRBD1. V trimming: 4 bases; J trimming: 7 bases; junction bases outside the gene matches: 2. The CDR3 is 13 amino acids. CDR1 SQVTM and CDR2 ANQGSEA come from the germline V gene.

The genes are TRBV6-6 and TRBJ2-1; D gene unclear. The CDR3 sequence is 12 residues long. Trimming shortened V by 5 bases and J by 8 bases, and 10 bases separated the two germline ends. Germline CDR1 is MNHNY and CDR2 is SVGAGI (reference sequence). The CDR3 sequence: CASSPMMYEQFF. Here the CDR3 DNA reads TGTGCCAGCAGTCCTATGATGTATGAGCAGTTCTTC.

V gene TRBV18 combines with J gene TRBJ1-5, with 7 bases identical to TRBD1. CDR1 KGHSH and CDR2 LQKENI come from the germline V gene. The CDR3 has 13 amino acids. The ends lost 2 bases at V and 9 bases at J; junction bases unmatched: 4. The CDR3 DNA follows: TGTGCCAGCTCACCAGGAGGGGGCCGGCCCCAGCATTTT. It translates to CASSPGGGRPQHF.

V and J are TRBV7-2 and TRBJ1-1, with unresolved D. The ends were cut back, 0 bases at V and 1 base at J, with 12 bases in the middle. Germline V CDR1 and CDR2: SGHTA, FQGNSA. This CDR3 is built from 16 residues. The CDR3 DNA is TGTGCCAGCAGCTTAGCTGTGGCAGGAGGGAACACTGAAGCTTTCTTT. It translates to CASSLAVAGGNTEAFF.

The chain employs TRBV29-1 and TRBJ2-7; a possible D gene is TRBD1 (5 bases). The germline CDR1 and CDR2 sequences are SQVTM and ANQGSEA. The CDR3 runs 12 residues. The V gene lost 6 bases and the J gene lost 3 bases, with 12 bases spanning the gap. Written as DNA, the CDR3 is TGCAGCGTGCAGGGTTTTGGCTACGAGCAGTACTTC. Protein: CSVQGFGYEQYF.

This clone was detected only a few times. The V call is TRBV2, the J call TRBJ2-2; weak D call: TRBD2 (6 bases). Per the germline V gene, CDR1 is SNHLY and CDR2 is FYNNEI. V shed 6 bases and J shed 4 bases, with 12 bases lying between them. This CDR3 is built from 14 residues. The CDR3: CASRRELGTGELFF. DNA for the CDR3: TGTGCCAGCAGACGGGAGTTGGGCACCGGGGAGCTGTTTTTT.

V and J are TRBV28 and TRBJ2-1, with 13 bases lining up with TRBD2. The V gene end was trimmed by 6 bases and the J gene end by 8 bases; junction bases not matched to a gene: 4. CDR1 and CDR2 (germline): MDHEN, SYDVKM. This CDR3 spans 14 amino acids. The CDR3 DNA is TGTGCCAGCAGGGGGACTAGCGGGACCTATGAGCAGTTCTTC. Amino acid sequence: CASRGTSGTYEQFF.